Given below is one TCR beta chain in context. This entry is derived from a study of cytomegalovirus exposure and HLA in healthy donors. CDR1 and CDR2 (germline): SEHNR, FQNEAQ (reference sequence). The CDR3 is 13 amino acids. V lost 5 bases, J lost 4 bases, and 9 bases lay in between. PCR was performed using 60 Vbeta and 13 Jbeta primers. Assay used: immunoSEQ multiplex PCR; TCRdb lists only in-frame clones, some missing. The sample shows roughly 190,000 clones, around 83% of them seen only once. Material for sequencing was PBMCs. This chain connects TRBV7-9 to TRBJ2-1; D might be TRBD2 (5 bases). The sequence came from a woman younger than 30 in good health and CMV-seronegative. CDR3 bases: TGTGCCAGCAGCAACGGGAAATACAATGAGCAGTTCTTC. This codes for CASSNGKYNEQFF.